This T cell receptor (beta chain) was captured in a study of graft-versus-host responses after intestinal transplantation. Points on this clone: Its specificity is unknown.

V was pared by 2 bases and J by 1 base, with 5 bases between. The CDR3 totals 13 residues. CDR1 is SGHTA, CDR2 FQGTGA, per germline. This table comes from immunoSEQ multiplex PCR, and its TCRdb copy is limited to in-frame clones, with some not included. The sample lists tens of thousands of clones; almost 90% were seen once. The chain uses TRBV7-3 and TRBJ1-1, with D maybe TRBD1 (5 bases). Source: unstimulated CD4+ T cells sorted from spleen or lymph node cells, taken before intestinal transplant. The sequence was obtained from a human donor who received an intestinal transplant. The CDR3 region has the DNA TGTGCCAGCAGCTTACAGGGGAACACTGAAGCTTTCTTT. Protein product: CASSLQGNTEAFF.